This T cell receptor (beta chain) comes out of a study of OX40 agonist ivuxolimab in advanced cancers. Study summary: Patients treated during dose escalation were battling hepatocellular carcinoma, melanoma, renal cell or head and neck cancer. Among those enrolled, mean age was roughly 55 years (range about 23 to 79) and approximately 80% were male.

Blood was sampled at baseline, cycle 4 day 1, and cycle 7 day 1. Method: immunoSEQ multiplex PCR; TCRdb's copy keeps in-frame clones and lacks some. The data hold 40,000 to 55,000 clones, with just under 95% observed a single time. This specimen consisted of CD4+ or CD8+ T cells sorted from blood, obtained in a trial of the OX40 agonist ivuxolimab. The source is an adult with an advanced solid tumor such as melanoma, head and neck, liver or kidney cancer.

The CDR3: CASSSFAQGPSYNEQFF. The CDR3 DNA is TGTGCCAGCAGCTCCTTCGCCCAGGGTCCATCCTACAATGAGCAGTTCTTC. The chain uses TRBV13 and TRBJ2-1; D possibly corresponds to TRBD1 (5 bases). The CDR3 loop spans 17 amino acids. V was shortened by 4 bases and J by 1 base, with 17 bases between the two germline ends. Germline assignment: CDR1 PRHDT and CDR2 FYEKMQ (reference sequence).